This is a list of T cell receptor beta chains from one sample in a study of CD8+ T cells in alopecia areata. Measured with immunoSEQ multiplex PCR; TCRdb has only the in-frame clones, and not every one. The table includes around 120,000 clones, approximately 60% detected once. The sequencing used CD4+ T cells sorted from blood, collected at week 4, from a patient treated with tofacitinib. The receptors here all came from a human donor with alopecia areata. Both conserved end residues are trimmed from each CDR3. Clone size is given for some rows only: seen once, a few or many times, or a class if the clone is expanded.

SVGSSTDYNEQF TRBV29-1 few TRBJ2-1
ASRGSGGSYNEQF TRBV19 NA TRBJ2-1
ASSLRRPGYGYT TRBV5-8 few TRBJ1-2
ASIGQGGPKLY TRBV2 NA TRBJ2-7
ASSFQGGTFNYGYT TRBV19 NA TRBJ1-2
ASSTGTEGNTEAF TRBV19 few TRBJ1-1
ASSFPAGDGYT TRBV7-2 NA TRBJ1-2
ASSSSDGAFYGYT TRBV27 once TRBJ1-2
ASSDPGAGNGYT TRBV25-1 few TRBJ1-2
ASSPTTESTEAF TRBV18 NA TRBJ1-1
ASSEALDNQETQY TRBV6-1 NA TRBJ2-5
ASSPNRIKNIQY TRBV7-9 NA TRBJ2-4
SVAVGTGRYEQY TRBV29-1 NA TRBJ2-7
ASSVAGHQADTQY TRBV9 few TRBJ2-3
ASSPFQETQY TRBV5-1 once TRBJ2-5
ASSQEVRRSRAF TRBV4-3 few TRBJ1-1
ASLRGTEAF TRBV27 NA TRBJ1-1
SVTGPASNTEAF TRBV29-1 once TRBJ1-1
SVRQGALGQPQH TRBV29-1 few TRBJ1-5
ASSVGLAGGPHEQY TRBV7-2 once TRBJ2-7
ASSSLGTANTEAF TRBV5-4 NA TRBJ1-1
SVGGQGQETQY TRBV29-1 few TRBJ2-5
STLGDGYT TRBV29-1 NA TRBJ1-2
ASSPDGTNTGELF TRBV4-3 few TRBJ2-2
SVDGPYGYT TRBV29-1 NA TRBJ1-2
ASSLAGGQQY TRBV7-9 NA TRBJ2-7
ASGTGFEKLF TRBV25-1 medium-sized TRBJ1-4
ASSPQPTSTDTQY TRBV18 few TRBJ2-3
SWRGLSYNEQF TRBV29-1 NA TRBJ2-1
SVDPAGQGSEAF TRBV29-1 once TRBJ1-1
ASRSSYNSPLH TRBV5-1 few TRBJ1-6
ASSQDHGPGATD TRBV4-1 NA TRBJ2-3
ASSYTGQGYQETQY TRBV6-5 few TRBJ2-5
ASRINWDEQF TRBV7-9 few TRBJ2-1
ASSLVSQMETQY TRBV11-2 few TRBJ2-5
ASRPGGSSYNEQF TRBV28 few TRBJ2-1
ASSSRDGKETQY TRBV5-4 NA TRBJ2-5
SVEGWDSFTDTQY TRBV29-1 NA TRBJ2-3
SVAFGVRNSPLH TRBV29-1 once TRBJ1-6
ASSPIMGDNYGYT TRBV4-3 NA TRBJ1-2
ASSRSGSDWETQY TRBV7-3 NA TRBJ2-5